This record covers a single T cell receptor beta chain. Its specificity is unknown. CDR3 size: 11 residues. CDR1 is SQVTM and CDR2 is ANQGSEA in the germline V gene. V dropped 3 bases and J dropped 5 bases, with 5 bases sitting between them. This record comes from a study of T-cell memory formation after mild COVID-19. Study overall: In these data, TCR clusters were largely donor specific.

Sample barcodes and UMIs were carried by the TCR alpha and TCR beta cDNA libraries that 5'RACE generated with constant-segment primers. TCRdb independently ran MiXCR on the 5' RACE reads; one entry per CDR3 protein. The data show 350,000 to 450,000 distinct CDR3 sequences, with 20% seen just once and approximately 8.1% held by the top ten. The study, taken as a whole, reports: A subset of responding clones appeared in pre-infection memory, suggesting cross-reactive memory joined. Those CD4+ clones that contracted were mainly in CM and EM (CD8+ ones in EMRA).

Sequences were obtained from PBMCs or a T cell subset sorted from them (not recorded which). The sequence derives from an adult woman who had mild COVID-19 (a few samples of this study predate the infection). Cell type and time point are not known. V gene TRBV29-1 combines with J gene TRBJ2-1; D is undetermined. The CDR3 here is CSVEGNNEQFF. In nucleotides, the CDR3 is TGCAGCGTTGAGGGGAACAATGAGCAGTTCTTC.